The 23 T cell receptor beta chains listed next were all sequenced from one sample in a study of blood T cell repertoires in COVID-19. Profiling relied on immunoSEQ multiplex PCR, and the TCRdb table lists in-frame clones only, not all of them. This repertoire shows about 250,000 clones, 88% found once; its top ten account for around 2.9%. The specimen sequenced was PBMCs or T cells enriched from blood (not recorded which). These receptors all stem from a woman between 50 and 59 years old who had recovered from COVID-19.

Written as DNA, the CDR3 is TGTGCCAGCTCACCAAATAGTCTTGAAAAACTGTTTTTT. Its protein product is CASSPNSLEKLFF. The chain combines TRBV18 with TRBJ1-4; no clear D gene. This CDR3 contains 13 residues. Germline CDR1 reads KGHSH; CDR2 reads LQKENI. V lost 2 bases and J lost 7, with 8 bases in between.

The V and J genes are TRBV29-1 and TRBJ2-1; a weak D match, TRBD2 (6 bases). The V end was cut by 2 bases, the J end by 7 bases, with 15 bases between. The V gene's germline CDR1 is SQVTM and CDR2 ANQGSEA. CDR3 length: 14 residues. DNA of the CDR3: TGCAGCGTTGAAATCGCGGGTCGGGGGAATGAGCAGTTCTTC. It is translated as CSVEIAGRGNEQFF.

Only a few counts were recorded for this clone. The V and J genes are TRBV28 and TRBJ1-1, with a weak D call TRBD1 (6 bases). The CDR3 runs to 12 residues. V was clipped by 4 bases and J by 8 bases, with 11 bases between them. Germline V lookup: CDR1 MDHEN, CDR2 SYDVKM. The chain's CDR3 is CASSSTGPEAFF. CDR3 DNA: TGTGCCAGCAGTTCGACAGGACCCGAAGCTTTCTTT.

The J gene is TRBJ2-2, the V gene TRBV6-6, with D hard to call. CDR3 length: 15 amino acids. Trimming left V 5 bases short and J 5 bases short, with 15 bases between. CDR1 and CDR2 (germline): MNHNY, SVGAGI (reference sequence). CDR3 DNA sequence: TGTGCCAGCAGTAACCTAGTCTTCGGGACCGGGGAGCTGTTTTTT. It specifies CASSNLVFGTGELFF.

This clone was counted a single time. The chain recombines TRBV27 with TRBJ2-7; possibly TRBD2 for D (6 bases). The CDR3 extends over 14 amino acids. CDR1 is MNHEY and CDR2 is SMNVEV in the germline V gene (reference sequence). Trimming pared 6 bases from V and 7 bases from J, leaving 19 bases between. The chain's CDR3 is CASSILGGTSEQYF. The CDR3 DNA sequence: TGTGCCAGCAGCATACTAGGCGGGACCTCGGAGCAGTACTTC.

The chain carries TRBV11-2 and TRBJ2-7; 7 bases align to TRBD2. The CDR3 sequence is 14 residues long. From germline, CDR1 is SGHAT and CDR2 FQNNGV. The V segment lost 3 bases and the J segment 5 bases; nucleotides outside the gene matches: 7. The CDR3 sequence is CASSLSGNRDEQYF. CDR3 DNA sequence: TGTGCCAGCAGCTTGAGCGGGAACCGCGACGAGCAGTACTTC.

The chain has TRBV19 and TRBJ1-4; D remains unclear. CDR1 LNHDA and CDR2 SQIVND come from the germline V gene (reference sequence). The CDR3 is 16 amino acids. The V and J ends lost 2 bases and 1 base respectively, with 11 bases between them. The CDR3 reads CASSISGGQTNEKLFF. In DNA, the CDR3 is TGTGCCAGTAGTATATCGGGAGGGCAAACTAATGAAAAACTGTTTTTT.

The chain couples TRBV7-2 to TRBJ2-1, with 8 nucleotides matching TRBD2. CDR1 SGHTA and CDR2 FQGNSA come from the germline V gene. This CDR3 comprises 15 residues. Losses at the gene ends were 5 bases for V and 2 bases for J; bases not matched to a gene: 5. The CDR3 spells CASSITSGPYNEQFF. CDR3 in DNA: TGTGCCAGCAGCATTACTAGCGGACCCTACAATGAGCAGTTCTTC.

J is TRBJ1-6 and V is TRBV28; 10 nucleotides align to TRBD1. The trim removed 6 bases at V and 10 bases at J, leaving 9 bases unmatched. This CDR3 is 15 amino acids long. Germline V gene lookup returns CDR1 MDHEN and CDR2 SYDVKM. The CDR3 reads CASSSDRGQGSPLHF. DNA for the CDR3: TGTGCCAGCAGCTCCGACAGGGGGCAGGGATCACCCCTCCACTTT. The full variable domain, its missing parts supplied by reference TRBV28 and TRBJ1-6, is DVKVTQSSRYLVKRTGEKVFLECVQDMDHENMFWYRQDPGLGLRLIYFSYDVKMKEKGDIPEGYSVSREKKERFSLILESASTNQTSMYLCASSSDRGQGSPLHFGNGTRLTVT.

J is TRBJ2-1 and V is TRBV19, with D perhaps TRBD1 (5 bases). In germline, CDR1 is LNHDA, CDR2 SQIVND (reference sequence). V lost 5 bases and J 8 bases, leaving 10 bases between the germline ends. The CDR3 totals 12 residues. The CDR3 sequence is CASSVQGYEQFF. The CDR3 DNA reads TGTGCCAGTAGTGTCCAGGGCTATGAGCAGTTCTTC.

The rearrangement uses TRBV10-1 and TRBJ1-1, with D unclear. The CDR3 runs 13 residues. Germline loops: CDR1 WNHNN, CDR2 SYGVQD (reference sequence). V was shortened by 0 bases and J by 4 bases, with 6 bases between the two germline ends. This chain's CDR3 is CASSESRGTEAFF. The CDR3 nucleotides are TGCGCCAGCAGTGAGTCCCGGGGCACTGAAGCTTTCTTT.

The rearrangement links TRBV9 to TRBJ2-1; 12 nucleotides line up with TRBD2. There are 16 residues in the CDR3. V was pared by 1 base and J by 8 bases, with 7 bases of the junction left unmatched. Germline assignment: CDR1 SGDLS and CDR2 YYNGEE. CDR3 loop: CASSVSRLAGAYEQFF. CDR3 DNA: TGTGCCAGCAGCGTAAGCAGACTAGCGGGAGCGTATGAGCAGTTCTTC.

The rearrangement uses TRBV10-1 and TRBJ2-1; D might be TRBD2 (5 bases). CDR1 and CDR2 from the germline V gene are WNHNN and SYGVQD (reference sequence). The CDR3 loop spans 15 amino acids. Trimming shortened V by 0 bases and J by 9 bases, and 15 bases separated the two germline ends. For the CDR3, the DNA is TGCGCCAGCAGTGAGTCGTTGGGGAGAGGTGGTGAGCAGTTCTTC. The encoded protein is CASSESLGRGGEQFF.

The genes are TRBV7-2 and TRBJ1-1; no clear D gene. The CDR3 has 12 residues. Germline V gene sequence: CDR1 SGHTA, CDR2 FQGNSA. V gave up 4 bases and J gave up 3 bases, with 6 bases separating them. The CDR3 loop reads CASSYSHTEAFF. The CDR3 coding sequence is TGTGCCAGCAGCTACTCCCACACTGAAGCTTTCTTT.

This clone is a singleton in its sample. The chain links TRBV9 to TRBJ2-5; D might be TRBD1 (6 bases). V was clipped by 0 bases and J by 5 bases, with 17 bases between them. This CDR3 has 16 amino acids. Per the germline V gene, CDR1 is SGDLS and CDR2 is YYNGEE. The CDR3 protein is CASSVVGQPEAETQYF. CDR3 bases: TGTGCCAGCAGCGTAGTCGGACAGCCCGAAGCGGAGACCCAGTACTTC.

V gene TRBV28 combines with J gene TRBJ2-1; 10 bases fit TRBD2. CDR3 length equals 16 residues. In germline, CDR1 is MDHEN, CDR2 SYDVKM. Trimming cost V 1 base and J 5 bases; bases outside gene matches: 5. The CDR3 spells CASSLLEREGNNEQFF. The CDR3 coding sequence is TGTGCCAGCAGTTTATTAGAGCGGGAGGGCAACAATGAGCAGTTCTTC.

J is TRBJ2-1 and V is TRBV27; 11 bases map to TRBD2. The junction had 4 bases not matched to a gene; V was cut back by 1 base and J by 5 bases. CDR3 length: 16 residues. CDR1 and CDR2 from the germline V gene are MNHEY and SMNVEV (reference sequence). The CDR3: CASSLYRTSGHNEQFF. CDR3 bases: TGTGCCAGCAGTTTATATAGGACTAGCGGGCACAATGAGCAGTTCTTC.

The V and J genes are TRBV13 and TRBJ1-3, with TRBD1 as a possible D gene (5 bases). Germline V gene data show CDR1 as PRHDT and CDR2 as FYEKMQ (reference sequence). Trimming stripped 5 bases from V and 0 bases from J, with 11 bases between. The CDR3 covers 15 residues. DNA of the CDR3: TGTGCCAGCAGCCCAGGGAGGAGCTCTGGAAACACCATATATTTT. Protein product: CASSPGRSSGNTIYF.

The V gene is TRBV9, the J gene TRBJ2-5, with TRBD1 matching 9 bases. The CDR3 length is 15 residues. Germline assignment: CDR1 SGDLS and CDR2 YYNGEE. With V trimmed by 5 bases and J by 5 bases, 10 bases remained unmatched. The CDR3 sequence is CASSQIQGAGETQYF. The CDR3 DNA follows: TGTGCCAGCAGTCAAATACAGGGGGCTGGGGAGACCCAGTACTTC.

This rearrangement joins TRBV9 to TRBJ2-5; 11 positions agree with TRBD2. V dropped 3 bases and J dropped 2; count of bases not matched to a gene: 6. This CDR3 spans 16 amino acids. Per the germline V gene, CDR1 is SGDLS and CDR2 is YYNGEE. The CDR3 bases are TGTGCCAGCAGCGCCTGGACTAGCGGGCATCAAGAGACCCAGTACTTC. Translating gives CASSAWTSGHQETQYF.

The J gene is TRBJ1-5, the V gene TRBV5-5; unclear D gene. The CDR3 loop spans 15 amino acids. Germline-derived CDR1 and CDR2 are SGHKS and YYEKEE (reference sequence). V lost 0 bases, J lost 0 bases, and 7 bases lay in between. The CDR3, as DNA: TGTGCCAGCAGCTTGGAAGGAGTTAGCAATCAGCCCCAGCATTTT. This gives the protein CASSLEGVSNQPQHF.

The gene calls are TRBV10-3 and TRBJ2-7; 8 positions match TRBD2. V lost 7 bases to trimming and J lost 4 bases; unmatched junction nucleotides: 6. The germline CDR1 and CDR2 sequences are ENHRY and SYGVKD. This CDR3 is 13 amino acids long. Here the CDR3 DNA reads TGTGCCATCATGTCGGGAGGGTCGTACGAGCAGTACTTC. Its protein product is CAIMSGGSYEQYF.

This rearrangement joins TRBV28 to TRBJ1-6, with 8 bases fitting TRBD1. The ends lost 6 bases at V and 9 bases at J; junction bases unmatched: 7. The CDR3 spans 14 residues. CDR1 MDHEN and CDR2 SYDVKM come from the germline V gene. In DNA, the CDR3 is TGTGCCAGCAGACCGGACAGGGTTATTTCACCCCTCCACTTT. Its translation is CASRPDRVISPLHF.